A selection of T cell receptor beta chains follows, all from one sample in a study of cytomegalovirus exposure and HLA in healthy donors. Assay: immunoSEQ multiplex PCR; the TCRdb copy retains only in-frame clones and omits some. The sample has 200,000 to 300,000 clones; around 81% are singletons. The sample was PBMCs. These receptors all stem from an older woman in good health and CMV-seropositive. CDR3s include the opening cysteine and the closing phenylalanine or tryptophan. D genes are given only for firm matches. A row's size may be missing; if present it is once, few, many or a size class.

d_gene	j_gene	v_gene	abundance	CDR3nt	CDR3aa
-	TRBJ1-3	TRBV6-6	-	TGTGCCAGCAGTCGGATCAGGGCGCTTGGAAACACCATATATTTT	CASSRIRALGNTIYF
-	TRBJ1-1	TRBV5-1	-	TGCGCCAGCAGCCCCTCCGCGGTGTTGAACACTGAAGCTTTCTTT	CASSPSAVLNTEAFF
-	TRBJ2-1	TRBV5-1	-	TGCGCCAGCAGCTTCGACTGGGATGAGCAGTTCTTC	CASSFDWDEQFF
-	TRBJ2-7	TRBV7-9	-	TGTGCCAGCCTTGGCGGGCCTTCCTACGAGCAGTACTTC	CASLGGPSYEQYF
-	TRBJ2-5	TRBV5-8	-	TGTGCCAGCAGCCCTTGGACTCAAGAGACCCAGTACTTC	CASSPWTQETQYF
-	TRBJ2-7	TRBV7-9	once	TGTGCCAGCAGCTCCCCACTGTACTACGAGCAGTACTTC	CASSSPLYYEQYF
TRBD1	TRBJ2-3	TRBV7-9	-	TGTGCCAGCAGCAGACAGACAGGGGGGGCAGATACGCAGTATTTT	CASSRQTGGADTQYF
TRBD2	TRBJ2-1	TRBV30	few	TGTGCCTGGAGAGGACTAGCGGGAGGTGGCAATGAGCAGTTCTTC	CAWRGLAGGGNEQFF
TRBD2	TRBJ2-1	TRBV5-8	-	TGTGCCAGCGCTTCGGGCGGACTAGCTCGGCCTGAGCAGTTCTTC	CASASGGLARPEQFF
TRBD2	TRBJ2-1	TRBV27	-	TGTGCCAGCAGTTCCCTAGCGGACTCCTACAATGAGCAGTTCTTC	CASSSLADSYNEQFF
-	TRBJ2-2	TRBV5-1	-	TGCGCCAGCAGCCTCCAGGACACTTCGCGGAACACCGGGGAGCTGTTTTTT	CASSLQDTSRNTGELFF
TRBD2	TRBJ2-1	TRBV10-3	-	TGTGCCACCCGACTACTAACTAGCGGGTCAACCCCAACCTACAATGAGCAGTTCTTC	CATRLLTSGSTPTYNEQFF
-	TRBJ1-3	TRBV5-1	-	TGCGCCAGCAGTAGACGCCCGGGGAGAGGAAACACCATATATTTT	CASSRRPGRGNTIYF
TRBD1	TRBJ2-5	TRBV2	-	TGTGCCACGGACATTACAGGGGGAAAAGAGACCCAGTACTTC	CATDITGGKETQYF
-	TRBJ1-1	TRBV19	-	TGTGCCAGCGAGAAGAACACTGAAGCTTTCTTT	CASEKNTEAFF
-	TRBJ2-1	TRBV5-1	-	TGCGCCAGCAGCTTGGAGCGAAGGAATGAGCAGTTCTTC	CASSLERRNEQFF
-	TRBJ2-3	TRBV7-2	-	TGTGCCAGCAGCGTTCAGAATACGCAGTATTTT	CASSVQNTQYF
TRBD1	TRBJ1-2	TRBV19	-	TGTGCCAGTGGACGGACAGGGGGCAACTATGGCTACACCTTC	CASGRTGGNYGYTF
TRBD2	TRBJ2-2	TRBV18	once	TGTGCCAGCTCACCAAGGAGTAGCGGGACTATCGGGGAGCTGTTTTTT	CASSPRSSGTIGELFF
-	TRBJ2-1	TRBV6-5	-	TGTGCCAGCAGTTACGGGTGGGGCCCCCTCAATGAGCAGTTCTTC	CASSYGWGPLNEQFF
-	TRBJ2-2	TRBV4-1	-	TGCGCCAGCAGCCAAAACTTTCTGTCCGGGGAGCTGTTTTTT	CASSQNFLSGELFF
TRBD1	TRBJ2-5	TRBV5-4	-	TGTGCCAGCAGCTTCGACAGGGGTCGCGAACAAGAGACCCAGTACTTC	CASSFDRGREQETQYF
-	TRBJ1-2	TRBV28	-	TGTGCCAGCAGTGGAACAGGGTCCGTCTATGGCTACACCTTC	CASSGTGSVYGYTF
-	TRBJ1-2	TRBV6-6	-	TGTGCCAGCAGTACCTCAGGGGTCGGAGGCTACACCTTC	CASSTSGVGGYTF
TRBD2	TRBJ2-3	TRBV28	-	TGTGCCAGCAGTTTACCTCGGGAGGGCCGCGATACGCAGTATTTT	CASSLPREGRDTQYF
-	TRBJ1-2	TRBV5-1	-	TGCGCCAGCAGCTTGAACCAGGTCAGCTATGGCTACACCTTC	CASSLNQVSYGYTF
-	TRBJ2-3	TRBV9	-	TGTGCCAGCAGCGTAACTAGAACAAAAAATACGCAGTATTTT	CASSVTRTKNTQYF
TRBD1	TRBJ1-2	TRBV29-1	once	TGCAGCGAGAAGACAGGGGGTGGCTACACCTTC	CSEKTGGGYTF
TRBD1	TRBJ2-7	TRBV7-3	-	TGTGCCAGCAGCTTACAGCCCGCGGGGCAGGGGGCACACGAGCAGTACTTC	CASSLQPAGQGAHEQYF
-	TRBJ2-1	TRBV9	-	TGTGCCAGCAGCGCTAGTGGGAGCTCCTACAATGAGCAGTTCTTC	CASSASGSSYNEQFF
-	TRBJ1-5	TRBV5-5	-	TGTGCCAGCAGCTTGCGGGGAAATCAGCCCCAGCATTTT	CASSLRGNQPQHF
-	TRBJ1-2	TRBV28	-	TGTGCCAGCAGACCGAGGACAGTAAGGCGTGGCTACACCTTC	CASRPRTVRRGYTF
TRBD1	TRBJ2-7	TRBV10-3	few	TGTGCCATAGCTCGGGGGACAGGGGACGGCGAGCAGTACTTC	CAIARGTGDGEQYF
-	TRBJ1-2	TRBV5-4	few	TGTGCCAGCAGCTCGACACAGGAGATTCCTCGTGGCTACACCTTC	CASSSTQEIPRGYTF
-	TRBJ1-2	TRBV4-2	-	TGTGCCAGCAGCCAAGTGGGATCGGGGGGACATGGCTACACCTTC	CASSQVGSGGHGYTF
-	TRBJ2-4	TRBV27	-	TGTGCCAGCAGTCCACGCTGGGAGGCCAAAAACATTCAGTACTTC	CASSPRWEAKNIQYF
TRBD2	TRBJ2-1	TRBV2	-	TGTGCCAGCAGAGCCTTAGCGGGAGGGCTTCTCAATGAGCAGTTCTTC	CASRALAGGLLNEQFF
TRBD2	TRBJ2-1	TRBV27	-	TGTGCCAGCAGTTCCTCCGGGACTACTCCAATATACAATGAGCAGTTCTTC	CASSSSGTTPIYNEQFF
TRBD1	TRBJ1-1	TRBV29-1	-	TGCAGCGTTGGGACAGGGAAGGTGGACACTGAAGCTTTCTTT	CSVGTGKVDTEAFF
-	TRBJ1-5	TRBV2	-	TGTGCCAGCAGTGAACGAAACAGCATCAATCAGCCCCAGCATTTT	CASSERNSINQPQHF
TRBD1	TRBJ1-6	TRBV5-4	-	TGTGCCAGCAGCTCGGGACAGCCCCGTTCACCCCTCCACTTT	CASSSGQPRSPLHF
TRBD1	TRBJ2-2	TRBV11-1	few	TGTGCCAGCAGCTTAGCGGCGACAGGGGTGGATTGGGAGCTGTTTTTT	CASSLAATGVDWELFF
TRBD1	TRBJ1-1	TRBV18	few	TGTGCCAGCTCACCGGGGGCAGGGGGCTCGGTGACTGAAGCTTTCTTT	CASSPGAGGSVTEAFF
-	TRBJ1-1	TRBV25-1	-	TGTGCCAGCAGTGATCAGGGTTATCAGGACACTGAAGCTTTCTTT	CASSDQGYQDTEAFF
-	TRBJ2-1	TRBV7-9	-	TGTGCCAGCAGTTCAAACAATGAGCAGTTCTTC	CASSSNNEQFF
TRBD1	TRBJ1-2	TRBV29-1	-	TGCAGCGCCGGGACAGGGAATGGCTACACCTTC	CSAGTGNGYTF
TRBD1	TRBJ1-5	TRBV28	-	TGTGCCAGCAGTCGGACAGGTAATCAGCCCCAGCATTTT	CASSRTGNQPQHF
TRBD1	TRBJ1-2	TRBV27	few	TGTGCCAGCAGTTCCGGGACAGGGAACGCTAAGGGCTATGGCTACACCTTC	CASSSGTGNAKGYGYTF
-	TRBJ1-3	TRBV5-1	-	TGCGCCAGCAGCTTGGACGGGTCTGGAAACACCATATATTTT	CASSLDGSGNTIYF
TRBD2	TRBJ2-7	TRBV2	-	TGTGCCAGCACCACCTTTAGCGGGCGGGCCTACGAGCAGTACTTC	CASTTFSGRAYEQYF
TRBD2	TRBJ2-7	TRBV2	few	TGTGCCAGCAATGCGGGGGGCGGTTACGAGCAGTACTTC	CASNAGGGYEQYF
-	TRBJ1-5	TRBV19	once	TGTGCCAGTAGTCGTCCCCTAGGAGGAGCTCAGCCCCAGCATTTT	CASSRPLGGAQPQHF
-	TRBJ1-5	TRBV6-1	once	TGTGCCAGCAGTGAAGGGGGGGGCATACAGCCCCAGCATTTT	CASSEGGGIQPQHF